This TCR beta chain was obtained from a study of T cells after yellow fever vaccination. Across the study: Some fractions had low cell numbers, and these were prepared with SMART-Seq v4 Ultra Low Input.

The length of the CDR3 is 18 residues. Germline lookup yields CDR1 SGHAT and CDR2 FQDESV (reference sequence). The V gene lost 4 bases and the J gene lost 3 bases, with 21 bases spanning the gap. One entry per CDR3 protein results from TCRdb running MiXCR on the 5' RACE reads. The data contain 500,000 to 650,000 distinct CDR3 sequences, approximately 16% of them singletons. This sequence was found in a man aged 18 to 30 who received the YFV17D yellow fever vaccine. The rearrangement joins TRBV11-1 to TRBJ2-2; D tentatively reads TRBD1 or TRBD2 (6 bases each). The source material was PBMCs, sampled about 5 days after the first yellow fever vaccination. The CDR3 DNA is TGTGCCAGCAGCTCCGCTGATGGGGGGCAGGTTCACACCGGGGAGCTGTTTTTT. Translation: CASSSADGGQVHTGELFF.